This T cell receptor beta chain was recovered during a study of Graves' ophthalmopathy and Graves' hyperthyroidism. The TCR beta CDR3 regions underwent amplification from RNA transcripts. A first-round RT-PCR used HTBI primers, followed by a second-round multiplex PCR. TCRdb re-called the multiplex PCR reads through MiXCR, storing one row per CDR3 protein. The table shows about 740,000 distinct CDR3 sequences, with roughly 40% occurring only once. Germline CDR1 ENHRY, CDR2 SYGVKD. This CDR3 is built from 13 residues. Trimming cost V 5 bases and J 2 bases, with 9 bases left between them. This receptor was identified in an adult man with Graves' ophthalmopathy. The chain joins TRBV10-3 to TRBJ2-5; the D is unclear. The specimen sequenced was peripheral blood. CDR3 region: CAISLGRQETQYF. The CDR3, as DNA: TGTGCCATCAGTCTAGGCAGACAAGAGACCCAGTACTTC.